This TCR beta chain is from a study of OX40 agonist ivuxolimab in advanced cancers. Overall study findings and caveats: On average, CD8+ T cells had more expanded clones than CD4+.

To note about this clone: Its target is unknown.

Sequencing used immunoSEQ multiplex PCR; TCRdb keeps in-frame clones, though not all of them. The sample yields 80,000 or so clones, roughly 90% seen once. The receptor was derived from an adult with an advanced solid tumor such as melanoma, head and neck, liver or kidney cancer. This material consisted of CD4+ or CD8+ T cells sorted from blood, taken in a trial of the OX40 agonist ivuxolimab.

Written as DNA, the CDR3 is TGTGCCAGCAGCTTGGACAGGCGAGACACTGAAGCTTTCTTT. Amino acids: CASSLDRRDTEAFF. V gene TRBV5-6 combines with J gene TRBJ1-1; TRBD1 might be the D (5 bases). Germline lookup yields CDR1 SGHDT and CDR2 YYEEEE. This CDR3 region has 14 residues. V lost 0 bases, J lost 3 bases, and 9 bases lay in between.